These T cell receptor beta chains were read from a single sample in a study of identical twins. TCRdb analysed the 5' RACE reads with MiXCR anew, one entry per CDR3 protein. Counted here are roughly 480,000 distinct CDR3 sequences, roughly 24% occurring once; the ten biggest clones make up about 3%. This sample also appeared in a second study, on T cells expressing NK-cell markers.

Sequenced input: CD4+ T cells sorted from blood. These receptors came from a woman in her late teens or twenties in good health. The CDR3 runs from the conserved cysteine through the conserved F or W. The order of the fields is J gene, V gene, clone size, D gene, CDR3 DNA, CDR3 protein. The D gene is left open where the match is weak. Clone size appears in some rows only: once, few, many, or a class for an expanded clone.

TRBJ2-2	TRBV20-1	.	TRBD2	TGCAGTGCTAGACGGAGCGGGACCAACACCGGGGAGCTGTTTTTT	CSARRSGTNTGELFF
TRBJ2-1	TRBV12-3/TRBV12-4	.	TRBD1	TGTGCCAGCACCTCGGACAGGGGAGGTAATGAGCAGTTCTTC	CASTSDRGGNEQFF
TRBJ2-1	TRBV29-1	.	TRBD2	TGCAGCGTCTCGCCTACTAGCGGAGACCAGTTCTTC	CSVSPTSGDQFF
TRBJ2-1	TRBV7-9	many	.	TGTGCCAGCAGCCAACAGTACAATGAGCAGTTCTTC	CASSQQYNEQFF
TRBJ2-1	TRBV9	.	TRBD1	TGTGCCAGCAGCTCCGGACAGGTCGAGCAGTTCTTC	CASSSGQVEQFF
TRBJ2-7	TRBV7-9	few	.	TGTGCCAGCACGACTAGTTGGGACGAGCAGTACTTC	CASTTSWDEQYF
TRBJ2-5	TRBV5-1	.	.	TGCGCCAGCAAGTCGGGAGTGGCGGAAGAGACCCAGTACTTC	CASKSGVAEETQYF
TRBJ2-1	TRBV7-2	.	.	TGTGCCAGCAGCTTGGGGAAGGGGTCTAATGAGCAGTTCTTC	CASSLGKGSNEQFF
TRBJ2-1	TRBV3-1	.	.	TGTGCCAGCAGCTATAGGGCCTCGAACAATGAGCAGTTCTTC	CASSYRASNNEQFF
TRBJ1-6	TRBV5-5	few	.	TGTGCGACGAGCTCCTATAATTCACCCCTCCACTTT	CATSSYNSPLHF
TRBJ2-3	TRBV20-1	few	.	TGCAGTGCTTTAGAGGCCCGGGGCATAACAGATACGCAGTATTTT	CSALEARGITDTQYF
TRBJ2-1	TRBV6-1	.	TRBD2	TGTGCCAGCAGCTCCGGGACTAGACACTACAATGAGCAGTTCTTC	CASSSGTRHYNEQFF
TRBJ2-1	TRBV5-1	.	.	TGCGCCAGCAGCTTGCGACAGGTAAATGAGCAGTTCTTC	CASSLRQVNEQFF
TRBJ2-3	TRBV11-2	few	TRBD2	TGTGCCAGCAGCTTAGGACTAGCTCCGGATACGCAGTATTTT	CASSLGLAPDTQYF
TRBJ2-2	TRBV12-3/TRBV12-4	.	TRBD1	TGTACCAGCAGTTTAAACAGGGGGTCTCCATTGAACACCGGGGAGCTGTTTTTT	CTSSLNRGSPLNTGELFF
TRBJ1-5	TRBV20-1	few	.	TGCAGTGCGGCCCGCTATAGCAATCAGCCCCAGCATTTT	CSAARYSNQPQHF
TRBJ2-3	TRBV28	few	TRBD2	TGTGCCAGCATCCCGGGAGGGCAAGATACGCAGTATTTT	CASIPGGQDTQYF
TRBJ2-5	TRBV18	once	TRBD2	TGTGCCAGCTCACCCCAGGGTAGCGGGCAAGAGACCCAGTACTTC	CASSPQGSGQETQYF
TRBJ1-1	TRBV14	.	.	TGTGCCAGCAGCCAAGTTTTTAGGTTGATGAACACTGAAGCTTTCTTT	CASSQVFRLMNTEAFF
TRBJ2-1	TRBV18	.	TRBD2	TGTGCCAGCTCACGGGCGGGAGCGGGCAATGAGCAGTTCTTC	CASSRAGAGNEQFF
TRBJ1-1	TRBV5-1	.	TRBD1	TGCGCCAGCAGCTCCCCGACAGGGATTGAAGCTTTCTTT	CASSSPTGIEAFF
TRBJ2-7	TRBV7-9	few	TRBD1	TGTGCCAGCACCCTCGGACAGGGCGGTAATTTTTACGAGCAGTACTTC	CASTLGQGGNFYEQYF
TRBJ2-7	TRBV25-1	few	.	TGTGCCAGCAGTGAAAACGGCTACGAGCAGTACTTC	CASSENGYEQYF
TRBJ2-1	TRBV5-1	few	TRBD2	TGCGCCAGCAGCCCAGGGTACGGGACTAGCTTCGATGAGCAGTTCTTC	CASSPGYGTSFDEQFF
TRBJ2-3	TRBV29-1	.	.	TGCAGCGTTGTGGGGGTGAGGACAGATACGCAGTATTTT	CSVVGVRTDTQYF
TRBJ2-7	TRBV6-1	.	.	TGTGCCAGCAGGGGAGACTACGACTACGTAGAGCAGTACTTC	CASRGDYDYVEQYF
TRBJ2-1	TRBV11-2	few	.	TGTGCCAGCAGCTTAGGAGCGGCCTCCTACAATGAGCAGTTCTTC	CASSLGAASYNEQFF
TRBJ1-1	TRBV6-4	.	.	TGTGCCAGCAGTGACGGGAAGGGGTCTCCCGAAGCTTTCTTT	CASSDGKGSPEAFF
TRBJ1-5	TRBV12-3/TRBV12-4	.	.	TGTGCCAGCAGTTCCCCAGCAGGGAATCTCCATCAGCCCCAGCATTTT	CASSSPAGNLHQPQHF
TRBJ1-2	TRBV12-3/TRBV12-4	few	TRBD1	TGTGCCAGCAGCCTTCAGGGGGCGCGTGGCTACACCTTC	CASSLQGARGYTF
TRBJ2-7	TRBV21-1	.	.	TGTGCCAGCCCTCGGAAAAACGAGCAGTACTTC	CASPRKNEQYF
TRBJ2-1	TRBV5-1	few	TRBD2	TGCGCCAGCAGCTCGGGGACTACCCTCAATGAGCAGTTCTTC	CASSSGTTLNEQFF
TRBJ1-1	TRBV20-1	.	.	TGCAGTGCCCAGAGCACTGAAGCTTTCTTT	CSAQSTEAFF
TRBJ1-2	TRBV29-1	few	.	TGCAGCGTCCCATTCGGGACTTCGGACTATGGCTACACCTTC	CSVPFGTSDYGYTF
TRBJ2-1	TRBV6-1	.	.	TGTGCCAGCAGCTCCGCCCGGACTGTCAATGAGCAGTTCTTC	CASSSARTVNEQFF
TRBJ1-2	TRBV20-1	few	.	TGCAGTGCTAGTCTCGGCGTCTATGGCTACACCTTC	CSASLGVYGYTF
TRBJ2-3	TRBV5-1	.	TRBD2	TGCGCCAGCAGCTTACGAGCGGGAGGGAACACAGATACGCAGTATTTT	CASSLRAGGNTDTQYF
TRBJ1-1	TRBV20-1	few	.	TGCAGTGCTAGAGATGGCCAGGGCTTAACTGAAGCTTTCTTT	CSARDGQGLTEAFF
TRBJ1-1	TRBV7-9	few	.	TGTGCCAGCAGCAGGAGGGAAACTGAAGCTTTCTTT	CASSRRETEAFF
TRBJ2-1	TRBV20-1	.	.	TGCAGTGCTCCCGCCCGGCTTCCAAGCTCCTACAATGAGCAGTTCTTC	CSAPARLPSSYNEQFF
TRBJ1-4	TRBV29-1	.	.	TGCAGCGTTGGCCGGGATGAAAAACTGTTTTTT	CSVGRDEKLFF
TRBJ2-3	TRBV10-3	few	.	TGTGCCATCAGTGAAGTGCTCACAGATACGCAGTATTTT	CAISEVLTDTQYF
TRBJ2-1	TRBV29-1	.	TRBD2	TGCAGCGTTGAATCGGCTAGCGGGGGAAAATACAATGAGCAGTTCTTC	CSVESASGGKYNEQFF
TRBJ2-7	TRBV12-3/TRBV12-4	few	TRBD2	TGTGCCAGCACCAACCGGGGGGGGGCCTACGAGCAGTACTTC	CASTNRGGAYEQYF
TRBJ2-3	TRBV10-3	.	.	TGTGCCATCAATGGCCTGAAGAGCCTGAGCACAGATACGCAGTATTTT	CAINGLKSLSTDTQYF
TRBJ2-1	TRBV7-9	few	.	TGTGCCAGCAGCTTAGTTGGTAGCGGAGCATACAATGAGCAGTTCTTC	CASSLVGSGAYNEQFF
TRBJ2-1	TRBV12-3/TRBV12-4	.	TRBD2	TGTGCCAGCAGTCAGACTAGCGGGAGAAGTTATGAGCAGTTCTTC	CASSQTSGRSYEQFF
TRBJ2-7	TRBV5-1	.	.	TGCGCCAGCACCCCCGAGTGGGGGGCCTACGAGCAGTACTTC	CASTPEWGAYEQYF
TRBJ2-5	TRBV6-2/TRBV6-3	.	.	TGTGCCAGCAGCGAGCCAGATAGGGAGACCCAGTACTTC	CASSEPDRETQYF